The 24 T cell receptor beta chains reported below all come from one sample, sequenced in a study of cytotoxic CD8 clonotypes in ibrutinib-treated CLL. The repertoire was sequenced with immunoSEQ multiplex PCR; TCRdb's copy has only in-frame clones and lacks some. Among some 84,000 clones listed, 86% were seen once. The input for sequencing was PBMCs, taken before ibrutinib treatment. The receptors were sampled from a human donor with chronic lymphocytic leukemia.

This clone has only one observation. This sequence joins TRBV4-1 and TRBJ1-2; tentatively, D is TRBD1 (6 bases). The CDR3 extends over 16 amino acids. V was trimmed by 4 bases and J by 1 base, leaving 16 bases between them. Germline assignment: CDR1 MGHRA and CDR2 YSYEKL. CDR3 in amino acids: CASSPGQPISNYGYTF. The CDR3 DNA sequence: TGCGCCAGCAGCCCTGGACAGCCGATTAGTAACTATGGCTACACCTTC.

The gene calls are TRBV28 and TRBJ2-1; 11 bases map to TRBD2. Germline CDR1 reads MDHEN; CDR2 reads SYDVKM. The length of the CDR3 is 19 residues. The V gene end was trimmed by 2 bases and the J gene end by 0 bases; junction bases not matched to a gene: 9. The CDR3 bases are TGTGCCAGCAGTTTAAGTAGCGGGAGGGCCTCATACTCCTACAATGAGCAGTTCTTC. Encoded protein: CASSLSSGRASYSYNEQFF.

J is TRBJ1-2 and V is TRBV5-1, with 10 bases lining up with TRBD1. The CDR3 is made up of 15 amino acids. Germline trimming cut 4 bases from V and 4 bases from J; bases unmatched to any gene: 7. Germline loops: CDR1 SGHRS, CDR2 YFSETQ. The CDR3 DNA reads as TGCGCCAGCAGCCCGACAGGGGGCGCCAGCTATGGCTACACCTTC. This codes for CASSPTGGASYGYTF.

The table lists this clone with a few counts. The CDR3 spells CASYKNYGYTF. CDR3 in DNA: TGTGCCAGTTACAAGAACTATGGCTACACCTTC. The chain employs TRBV28 and TRBJ1-2, with D unresolved. CDR1 and CDR2 (germline): MDHEN, SYDVKM. V gave up 9 bases and J gave up 2 bases, with 7 bases separating them. The length of the CDR3 is 11 residues.

This sequence joins TRBV5-1 and TRBJ2-3; a possible D gene is TRBD2 (6 bases). This CDR3 is built from 14 residues. V was pared by 4 bases and J by 0 bases, with 9 bases between. The germline V gene encodes CDR1 SGHRS and CDR2 YFSETQ. As DNA, the CDR3 is TGCGCCAGCAGCGGGGACTTAAGCACAGATACGCAGTATTTT. It specifies CASSGDLSTDTQYF.

J is TRBJ2-5 and V is TRBV7-3; 8 bases line up with TRBD2. The trim removed 1 base at V and 5 bases at J, leaving 6 bases unmatched. Germline assignment: CDR1 SGHTA and CDR2 FQGTGA. This CDR3 spans 15 amino acids. CDR3 sequence reads: CASSLSSGIVETQYF. In DNA form, the CDR3 reads TGTGCCAGCAGCTTAAGTAGCGGGATAGTTGAGACCCAGTACTTC.

The rearrangement joins TRBV25-1 to TRBJ2-7; no clear D. The CDR3 has 10 residues. The V gene lost 4 bases and the J gene lost 2 bases, with 0 bases spanning the gap. The germline V gene encodes CDR1 MGHDK and CDR2 SYGVNS. The CDR3 spells CASSAYEQYF. As DNA, the CDR3 is TGTGCCAGCAGTGCCTACGAGCAGTACTTC.

This clone was found once. The rearrangement uses TRBV2 and TRBJ2-7; 9 positions agree with TRBD1. CDR1 is SNHLY, CDR2 FYNNEI, per germline. After removal of 7 bases from V and 2 bases from J, the junction contained 6 bases not matched to a gene. The CDR3 loop spans 14 amino acids. The CDR3 loop reads CASTPRDRAYEQYF. As DNA, the CDR3 is TGTGCCAGCACCCCAAGGGACAGGGCCTACGAGCAGTACTTC. Full variable domain (remainder filled in from reference TRBV2 and TRBJ2-7): EPEVTQTPSHQVTQMGQEVILRCVPISNHLYFYWYRQILGQKVEFLVSFYNNEISEKSEIFDDQFSVERPDGSNFTLKIRSTKLEDSAMYFCASTPRDRAYEQYFGPGTRLTVT.

This clone was detected once. This chain joins TRBV7-2 and TRBJ2-7; D unclear. The CDR3 is made up of 16 amino acids. CDR1 SGHTA and CDR2 FQGNSA come from the germline V gene. The V end lost 5 bases, the J end lost 0 bases, and 17 bases lay between the germline ends. CDR3: CASSKASAASSYEQYF. CDR3 in DNA: TGTGCCAGCAGCAAAGCCTCAGCCGCTTCCTCCTACGAGCAGTACTTC.

The genes are TRBV7-2 and TRBJ2-1; weak D call: TRBD2 (6 bases). CDR1 and CDR2 from the germline V gene are SGHTA and FQGNSA. The CDR3 consists of 12 residues. V lost 7 bases to trimming and J lost 10 bases, with 14 bases between them. CDR3 amino acids: CASTKLAGEQFF. CDR3 bases: TGTGCCAGCACCAAACTAGCAGGGGAGCAGTTCTTC.

This clone has only a few counts. The chain combines TRBV7-3 with TRBJ1-1; D may be TRBD1 (6 bases). Trimming took off 2 bases at V and 4 bases at J, with 17 bases between the two ends. CDR3 length equals 16 residues. Per the germline V gene, CDR1 is SGHTA and CDR2 is FQGTGA. CDR3 sequence reads: CASSLLLRGGRTEAFF. The CDR3 bases are TGTGCCAGCAGCTTATTGTTGCGTGGGGGGCGCACTGAAGCTTTCTTT.

V and J are TRBV29-1 and TRBJ2-3; possible D gene TRBD2, 6 bases. The CDR3 is made up of 14 amino acids. Germline CDR1 reads SQVTM; CDR2 reads ANQGSEA. The germline V and J ends were trimmed by 1 base and 4 bases, with 12 bases remaining between them. Here the CDR3 reads CSVEGRGPPDTQYF. The CDR3 DNA reads TGCAGCGTTGAAGGGCGGGGCCCCCCAGATACGCAGTATTTT.

V gene TRBV7-8 combines with J gene TRBJ2-5, with 8 bases lining up with TRBD1. After removal of 7 bases from V and 5 bases from J, the junction contained 6 bases not matched to a gene. The CDR3 spans 13 residues. Germline values: CDR1 SGHVS, CDR2 FQNEAQ. CDR3 nucleotides: TGTGCCAGCACTCAGGGGGCGGTGGAGACCCAGTACTTC. This gives the protein CASTQGAVETQYF.

The chain uses TRBV29-1 and TRBJ2-7; possibly TRBD2 for D (5 bases). CDR3 length: 13 residues. CDR1 and CDR2 from the germline V gene are SQVTM and ANQGSEA. Trimming removed 5 bases at V and 6 bases at J, with 17 bases between. This CDR3 is CSVRTPPLSEQYF. The CDR3 bases are TGCAGCGTTAGGACTCCTCCTTTAAGCGAGCAGTACTTC.

The V call is TRBV27, the J call TRBJ2-7; tentatively, D is TRBD2 (6 bases). The CDR3 consists of 17 residues. The V gene's germline CDR1 is MNHEY and CDR2 SMNVEV (reference sequence). Trimming pared 7 bases from V and 3 bases from J, leaving 25 bases between. CDR3 coding DNA: TGTGCCAGCACCGCTCACCCGGGCGGCGGGAATAACTACGAGCAGTACTTC. Translation gives CASTAHPGGGNNYEQYF.

The V gene is TRBV5-5, the J gene TRBJ1-5, with D unclear. V lost 0 bases and J lost 5, with 9 bases in between. This CDR3 comprises 14 residues. The germline V gene encodes CDR1 SGHKS and CDR2 YYEKEE (reference sequence). For the CDR3, the DNA is TGTGCCAGCAGCTTGGTTCTGGTAGATCAGCCCCAGCATTTT. Protein: CASSLVLVDQPQHF.

This chain connects TRBV2 to TRBJ2-7, with a weak D call TRBD2 (6 bases). The germline CDR1 and CDR2 sequences are SNHLY and FYNNEI. The length of the CDR3 is 13 residues. V lost 2 bases, J lost 9 bases, and 14 bases lay in between. The CDR3 bases are TGTGCCAGCAGTGAATTGGCAACTAGCAGGCAGTACTTC. Translated, it gives CASSELATSRQYF.

V gene TRBV29-1 combines with J gene TRBJ2-6, with a weak D call TRBD2 (5 bases). Germline loops: CDR1 SQVTM, CDR2 ANQGSEA. Trimming removed 3 bases from V and 0 bases from J, with 6 bases in between. The CDR3 is 14 amino acids. The CDR3 DNA reads TGCAGCGTTGAGGAGGTCTCTGGGGCCAACGTCCTGACTTTC. This sequence encodes CSVEEVSGANVLTF.

This CDR3 reads CASRDGLAGVYEQYF. DNA of the CDR3: TGTGCCAGCAGGGATGGACTAGCGGGAGTCTACGAGCAGTACTTC. This chain connects TRBV6-1 to TRBJ2-7; 13 bases are shared with TRBD2. CDR1 is MNHNS and CDR2 is SASEGT in the germline V gene. J gave up 3 bases and V 6 bases, and 5 bases lay outside the gene matches. The CDR3 totals 15 residues.

V and J are TRBV19 and TRBJ2-7; 7 bases line up with TRBD2. V was pared by 5 bases and J by 0 bases, with 4 bases of the junction left unmatched. The CDR3 contains 14 residues. In germline, CDR1 is LNHDA, CDR2 SQIVND (reference sequence). This CDR3 reads CASSLSSGSYEQYF. CDR3 DNA sequence: TGTGCCAGTAGTTTATCTAGCGGCTCCTACGAGCAGTACTTC.

This clone was found many times. This chain joins TRBV6-4 and TRBJ2-2; maybe TRBD1 (5 bases). CDR3 length: 13 amino acids. Germline V gene lookup returns CDR1 MRHNA and CDR2 SNTAGT. The ends were cut back, 2 bases at V and 5 bases at J, with 6 bases in the middle. In nucleotides, the CDR3 is TGTGCCAGCAGTGACAAGGGGACCGGGGAGCTGTTTTTT. It specifies CASSDKGTGELFF.

This clone was observed a few times. The chain employs TRBV28 and TRBJ2-1, with a possible D match to TRBD1 (6 bases). This CDR3 contains 16 residues. V was pared by 3 bases and J by 0 bases, with 12 bases between. Germline-derived CDR1 and CDR2 are MDHEN and SYDVKM. The CDR3 here is CASSLYNRASYNEQFF. As DNA, the CDR3 is TGTGCCAGCAGTTTGTATAACAGGGCCTCCTACAATGAGCAGTTCTTC. The complete variable domain, with remaining parts taken from reference TRBV28 and TRBJ2-1, reads DVKVTQSSRYLVKRTGEKVFLECVQDMDHENMFWYRQDPGLGLRLIYFSYDVKMKEKGDIPEGYSVSREKKERFSLILESASTNQTSMYLCASSLYNRASYNEQFFGPGTRLTVL.

The chain uses TRBV27 and TRBJ2-7, with D tentatively TRBD2 (6 bases). The germline gives CDR1 MNHEY, CDR2 SMNVEV (reference sequence). Trimming removed 8 bases at V and 0 bases at J, with 17 bases between. The CDR3 runs 15 residues. The CDR3 region has the DNA TGTGCCAGCGCCCGGCCGCGTAGCGGCTCCTACGAGCAGTACTTC. Translating it yields CASARPRSGSYEQYF.

This clone has just one count. This chain connects TRBV2 to TRBJ2-7, with 11 nucleotides matching TRBD2. Germline-derived CDR1 and CDR2 are SNHLY and FYNNEI. The CDR3 loop spans 16 amino acids. V shed 4 bases and J 0 bases; nucleotides not matched to a gene: 5. Written as DNA, the CDR3 is TGTGCCAGCAGTGGGGAACTAGCGGGAGTCTCCTACGAGCAGTACTTC. Protein product: CASSGELAGVSYEQYF.